Each of the 20 T cell receptor beta chains below was sequenced from the same sample in a study of T cell repertoires in aging, cancer and after chemotherapy. Rearranged V-D-J TRB sequences were amplified with a mixed TRB-A/B primer pool. From the multiplex PCR reads, TCRdb called clonotypes with MiXCR, one entry per CDR3 protein. The sample lists around 13,000 distinct CDR3 sequences; roughly a quarter were seen once. Peripheral blood genomic DNA, not sorted cells or RNA, was the template. Sequenced sample: blood. These receptors originate from a human donor in good health.

CDR3 amino acids: CATSRAGGADEKLFF. CDR3 coding DNA: TGTGCCACCAGCAGAGCCGGGGGCGCTGATGAAAAACTGTTTTTT. This chain joins TRBV15 and TRBJ1-4, with D possibly matching TRBD1 (6 bases). The CDR3 loop spans 15 amino acids. Trimming stripped 1 base from V and 6 bases from J, with 12 bases between. Germline lookup yields CDR1 LNHNV and CDR2 YYDKDF (reference sequence).

By share, this clonotype counts as medium-sized. V gene TRBV12-3 or TRBV12-4 combines with J gene TRBJ1-2; D unresolved. With 1 base removed from V and 8 bases from J, the gap between germline ends came to 11 bases. The CDR3 runs to 13 residues. CDR3 protein: CASSLEGIGGYTF. The DNA for the CDR3 is TGTGCCAGCAGTTTAGAGGGCATTGGCGGCTACACCTTC.

By sample fraction, this clonotype is medium-sized (0.01 to 0.1%). CDR3 in amino acids: CASTMDMNTEAFF. The CDR3 bases are TGTGCCAGTACCATGGACATGAACACTGAAGCTTTCTTT. The V and J genes are TRBV19 and TRBJ1-1; possibly TRBD1 for D (5 bases). V lost 7 bases, J lost 0 bases, and 9 bases lay in between. CDR3 size: 13 residues. Germline V gives CDR1 LNHDA, CDR2 SQIVND (reference sequence).

This chain joins TRBV5-4 and TRBJ2-2, with a weak D call TRBD1 (5 bases). V lost 0 bases and J 3 bases, leaving 6 bases between the germline ends. Germline V gene sequence: CDR1 SGHNT, CDR2 YYREEE (reference sequence). CDR3 size: 14 residues. DNA of the CDR3: TGTGCCAGCAGCTTGGAGGGGTACACCGGGGAGCTGTTTTTT. This sequence encodes CASSLEGYTGELFF.

This clonotype was recorded only once. A much larger clonotype is one base distant, so this may be a read error. The chain recombines TRBV7-2 with TRBJ1-2; D not certain. The CDR3 sequence is 14 residues long. V was trimmed by 1 base and J by 4 bases, leaving 10 bases between them. Germline assignment: CDR1 SGHTA and CDR2 FQGNSA. For the CDR3, the DNA is TGTGCCAGCAGCTTAGTCGGGAACGGCTATGGCTACACCTTC. The encoded protein is CASSLVGNGYGYTF.

The rearrangement uses TRBV27 and TRBJ2-1; D is possibly TRBD2 (5 bases). Germline V lookup: CDR1 MNHEY, CDR2 SMNVEV (reference sequence). Trimming took off 5 bases at V and 10 bases at J, with 24 bases between the two ends. CDR3 length equals 16 residues. CDR3 residues: CASSPPRERFRGEQFF. The CDR3 nucleotides read TGTGCCAGCAGTCCCCCCCGCGAGCGGTTTAGAGGGGAGCAGTTCTTC.

In this sample, this clonotype turned up a few times. The chain links TRBV5-6 to TRBJ2-1; D might be TRBD1 (5 bases). V shed 2 bases and J shed 1 base, with 10 bases lying between them. The CDR3 totals 15 residues. The V gene's germline CDR1 is SGHDT and CDR2 YYEEEE. The CDR3 nucleotides read TGTGCCAGCAGCTTAAGGGGTCTTTCCTACAATGAGCAGTTCTTC. Protein: CASSLRGLSYNEQFF. The full variable domain, completed using reference TRBV5-6 and TRBJ2-1, is DAGVTQSPTHLIKTRGQQVTLRCSPKSGHDTVSWYQQALGQGPQFIFQYYEEEERQRGNFPDRFSGHQFPNYSSELNVNALLLGDSALYLCASSLRGLSYNEQFFGPGTRLTVL.

This clonotype is medium-sized by share. This chain joins TRBV6-5 and TRBJ2-7; D unclear. CDR1 is MNHEY and CDR2 is SVGAGI in the germline V gene. V dropped 7 bases and J dropped 6 bases, with 16 bases sitting between them. This CDR3 comprises 13 residues. CDR3 sequence: CASTHPLTAEQYV. DNA for the CDR3: TGTGCCAGCACCCACCCCCTCACAGCCGAGCAGTACGTC.

This clonotype was found a few times. The chain carries TRBV7-9 and TRBJ1-2; D gene uncertain. From germline, CDR1 is SEHNR and CDR2 FQNEAQ (reference sequence). This CDR3 region has 12 residues. Trimming took 1 base from V and 8 from J, leaving 8 bases between them. Here the CDR3 reads CASSLELEGYTF. The DNA of the CDR3 is TGTGCCAGCAGCTTAGAACTCGAGGGCTACACCTTC.

This clonotype was counted between two and nine times. The rearrangement uses TRBV5-1 and TRBJ1-5; 12 bases match TRBD1. Germline CDR1 reads SGHRS; CDR2 reads YFSETQ. V lost 0 bases and J lost 7; bases outside the gene matches: 5. The CDR3 covers 16 residues. The CDR3 coding sequence is TGCGCCAGCAGCTTGGATGGGACAGGGGGCCGGCAGCCCCAGCATTTT. Translated, it gives CASSLDGTGGRQPQHF.

The CDR3 DNA reads TGTGCCAGCAGTCTCCGTTCGACAGGGAAGCAGTTCTTC. Translated, it gives CASSLRSTGKQFF. The V call is TRBV6-4, the J call TRBJ2-1; 7 bases fit TRBD1. Losses at the gene ends were 5 bases for V and 11 bases for J; bases not matched to a gene: 9. The germline V gene encodes CDR1 MRHNA and CDR2 SNTAGT. CDR3 length: 13 amino acids.

By sample fraction, this clonotype is medium-sized. The chain links TRBV29-1 to TRBJ2-5, with 8 bases identical to TRBD1. CDR1 is SQVTM and CDR2 is ANQGSEA in the germline V gene. Losses at the gene ends were 3 bases for V and 4 bases for J; bases not matched to a gene: 1. This CDR3 is 12 amino acids long. The CDR3 spells CSVEQGAETQYF. The CDR3, as DNA: TGCAGCGTTGAGCAGGGGGCAGAGACCCAGTACTTC.

The chain joins TRBV28 to TRBJ1-2, with D possibly being TRBD1 (6 bases). Trimming took off 3 bases at V and 8 bases at J, with 16 bases between the two ends. Per the germline V gene, CDR1 is MDHEN and CDR2 is SYDVKM. This CDR3 region has 14 residues. The CDR3 is CASSFQGRGGGYTF. Here the CDR3 DNA reads TGTGCCAGCAGTTTCCAAGGACGGGGGGGCGGCTACACCTTC.

The chain uses TRBV7-2 and TRBJ1-4; 9 positions match TRBD1. V gave up 5 bases and J gave up 0 bases; unmatched junction bases: 13. The CDR3 length is 19 residues. Germline lookup yields CDR1 SGHTA and CDR2 FQGNSA. The DNA for the CDR3 is TGTGCCAGCAGCCAAGACCCCGGACAGGGGACCTCAACTAATGAAAAACTGTTTTTT. Residues: CASSQDPGQGTSTNEKLFF.

The chain uses TRBV6-5 and TRBJ2-2; TRBD1 or TRBD2 may be the D gene (5 bases each). CDR1 and CDR2 (germline): MNHEY, SVGAGI. V lost 2 bases to trimming and J lost 0 bases, with 13 bases between them. CDR3 length: 17 amino acids. The CDR3 loop is CASSYPLGGANTGELFF. The CDR3 DNA reads TGTGCCAGCAGTTACCCCCTTGGGGGAGCGAACACCGGGGAGCTGTTTTTT.

The chain uses TRBV7-3 and TRBJ1-1, with D possibly matching TRBD1 (6 bases). The CDR3 is 15 amino acids. Looked up from germline, CDR1 is SGHTA and CDR2 is FQGTGA. The V end lost 2 bases, the J end lost 4 bases, and 14 bases lay between the germline ends. The CDR3 loop reads CASSLEGGRGTEAFF. The CDR3 DNA follows: TGTGCCAGCAGCTTAGAGGGGGGGCGGGGCACTGAAGCTTTCTTT.

The rearrangement joins TRBV27 to TRBJ2-7; D is possibly TRBD2 (7 bases). The V gene lost 3 bases and the J gene lost 6 bases, with 9 bases spanning the gap. From germline, CDR1 is MNHEY and CDR2 SMNVEV (reference sequence). The CDR3 has 12 amino acids. In DNA, the CDR3 is TGTGCCAGCAGTTTGGGAGGGGGCGAGCAGTACGTC. Translation: CASSLGGGEQYV.

Worth noting for this clonotype: This may stem from a read error, because a much larger clone lies one nucleotide away. The chain joins TRBV19 to TRBJ2-7; no reliable D call. The germline gives CDR1 LNHDA, CDR2 SQIVND (reference sequence). The length of the CDR3 is 13 residues. CDR3 sequence (DNA): TGTGCCAGTAGTATAGCGCTGGGGTTCGAGCAGTTCGTC. It specifies CASSIALGFEQFV.

This clonotype was seen more than once but under ten times. V gene TRBV7-2 combines with J gene TRBJ1-4, with TRBD1 identical over 7 bases. The ends lost 2 bases at V and 3 bases at J; junction bases unmatched: 3. The length of the CDR3 is 15 residues. CDR1 SGHTA and CDR2 FQGNSA come from the germline V gene. The CDR3 region is CASSLYRGSNEKLFF. The CDR3 DNA reads TGTGCCAGCAGCTTATACAGGGGCTCTAATGAAAAACTGTTTTTT.

This clonotype is labeled medium-sized (0.01 to 0.1%). V and J are TRBV6-2 or TRBV6-3 and TRBJ2-1; TRBD1 is a possible D gene (6 bases). The CDR3 has 14 residues. Trimming took off 4 bases at V and 6 bases at J, with 13 bases between the two ends. Germline V gene lookup returns CDR1 MNHEY and CDR2 SVGEGT. The CDR3 loop reads CASSLSPTGNEQFF. DNA for the CDR3: TGTGCCAGCAGTTTATCCCCGACAGGCAATGAGCAGTTCTTC.